The T cell receptor (beta chain) under discussion was sequenced for a study of CD8 T cells in Susac syndrome (dated by TCRdb to between 2018 and 2021). In the study overall: Repertoire sequencing was used to test whether CD8+ T cell activation and differentiation in Susac syndrome was antigen driven. What the authors observed across the whole study: The number of individuals in the TCR sequencing and HLA analysis was recognized as being relatively small.

A word on this clonotype: The specificity of this receptor is unknown. Per-base quality was not reported, and no clone a single base away is much larger than it.

RNA was extracted using the RNeasy kit, and 0.5 to 1 microgram was reverse transcribed with random hexamers. TCR beta CDR3 regions were amplified with the immunoSEQ multiplex PCR assay covering 54 Vbeta and 13 Jbeta segments. PCR amplification bias was corrected using a synthetic template baseline for primer optimization and computational correction. Concerning the study's data processing: Reads were annotated to V, D and J genes according to IMGT and were analyzed with immunoSEQ Analyzer, with only productive sequences retained. Clonality was computed as one minus Shannon entropy normalized by log2 of the number of productive unique sequences. Public and private clones were assessed among the 100 most prevalent clones of each patient and control. Susac-specific clones were defined as absent from healthy and MS cohorts, about 1,000 published viral clones and other ImmuneACCESS disease sequences. Using fastp at Q25 and MiXCR, TCRdb reprocessed the public reads and kept productive beta chains. Every CDR3 protein is listed once, alongside the most common genes and DNA of its rows. The authors' filters were not applied to this entry. In this sample the table shows about 200,000 distinct CDR3 sequences, nearly 95% of which occur a single time. Around 0.085% of the sample is in the top ten clones.

Peripheral blood CD8+ and CD4+ T cells from healthy donors, Susac syndrome patients and multiple sclerosis patients were profiled by high-throughput TCR beta sequencing. The multiple sclerosis controls were treatment-naive patients whose relapsing-remitting disease, either stable or active, fulfilled the revised McDonald criteria. Bulk CD8+ and CD4+ T cells were purified by magnetic negative isolation, whereas CD8+ TEMRA cells were enriched by FACS. Blood was collected in EDTA tubes and processed within 24 hours, with PBMCs isolated through density gradient centrifugation. PBMCs destined for TCR sequencing were cryopreserved in liquid nitrogen and later thawed in a 37 °C water bath. The sorted or isolated CD4+, CD8+ and CD8+ TEMRA cells had a purity of 90% or higher. The CDR3 numbers 15 residues from cysteine through phenylalanine. This entry keeps only the CDR3 DNA: 45 bases, framed from base 1. CDR1 SGHNT and CDR2 YENEEA are derived from the germline V gene. Trimming takes 5 bases from V and 4 bases from J, and the germline ends sit 14 bases apart.

Sample: CD4+ T cells from PBMCs. The sequence was collected from a human donor with multiple sclerosis. The chain joins TRBV11-3 to TRBJ2-2, with TRBD2 tentatively as D gene (5 bases match). The CDR3 sequence is CASSPGKGPTGELFF. The sequenced DNA: TGTGCCAGCAGCCCGGGGAAAGGGCCCACCGGGGAGCTGTTTTTT.